The sequence of this T cell receptor beta chain was determined in a study of cytomegalovirus exposure and HLA in healthy donors. Whole-study results and caveats: It is likely that the observed cluster of highly shared sequence variants was a sequencing artifact.

This clone was seen more than once but under ten times. Its target is unknown. With 60 Vbeta and 13 Jbeta primers, the PCR was carried out. The method was immunoSEQ multiplex PCR; TCRdb's version includes in-frame clones alone and lacks a portion of them. This table holds some 80,000 clones, 75% to 80% found once. CDR1 LGHNA and CDR2 YNFKEQ come from the germline V gene. V was clipped by 1 base and J by 9 bases; unmatched bases: 10. The CDR3 contains 16 residues. This sequence originates from a man aged 35-49 years in good health and CMV-seronegative. Sequencing was carried out using PBMCs. This chain joins TRBV4-2 and TRBJ2-1, with 9 bases identical to TRBD1. CDR3 DNA: TGTGCCAGCAGCCAAGCAACAGGGGGCTCTGGTGGTGAGCAGTTCTTC. Translation gives CASSQATGGSGGEQFF.